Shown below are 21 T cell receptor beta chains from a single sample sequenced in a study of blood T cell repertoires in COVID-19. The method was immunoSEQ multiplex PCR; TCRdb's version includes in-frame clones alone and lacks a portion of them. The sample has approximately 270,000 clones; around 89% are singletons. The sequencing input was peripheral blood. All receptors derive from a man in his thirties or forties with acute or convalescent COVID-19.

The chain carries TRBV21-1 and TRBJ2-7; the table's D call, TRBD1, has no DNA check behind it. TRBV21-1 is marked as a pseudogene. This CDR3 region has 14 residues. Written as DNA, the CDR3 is TGTGCCAGCAGCAAAGCGCACAAGACCTACGAGCAGTACTTC. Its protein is CASSKAHKTYEQYF.

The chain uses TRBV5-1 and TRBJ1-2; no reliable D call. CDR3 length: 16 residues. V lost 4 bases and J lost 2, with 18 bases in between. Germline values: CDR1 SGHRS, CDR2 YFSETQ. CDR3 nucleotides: TGCGCCAGCAGCGGCGGGGTCCCCCCGTCAAACTATGGCTACACCTTC. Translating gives CASSGGVPPSNYGYTF.

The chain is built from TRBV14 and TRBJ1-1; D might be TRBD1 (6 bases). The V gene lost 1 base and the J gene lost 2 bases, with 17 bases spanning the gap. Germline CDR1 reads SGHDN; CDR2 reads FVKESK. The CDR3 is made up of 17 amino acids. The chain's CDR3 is CASSQVLTGTSNTEAFF. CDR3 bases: TGTGCCAGCAGCCAAGTATTGACCGGGACATCAAACACTGAAGCTTTCTTT.

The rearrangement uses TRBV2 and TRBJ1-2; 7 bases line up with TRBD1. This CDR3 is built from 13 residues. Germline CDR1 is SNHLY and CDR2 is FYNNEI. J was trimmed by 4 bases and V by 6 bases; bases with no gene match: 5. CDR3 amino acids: CASRTGMIYGYTF. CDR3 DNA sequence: TGTGCCAGCAGGACAGGGATGATCTATGGCTACACCTTC.

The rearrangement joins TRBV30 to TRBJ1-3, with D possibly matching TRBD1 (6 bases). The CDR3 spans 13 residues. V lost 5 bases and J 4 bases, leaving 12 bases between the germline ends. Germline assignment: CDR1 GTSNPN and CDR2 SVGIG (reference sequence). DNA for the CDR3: TGTGCCTGGCTCCCCGGGACAGGAAACACCATATATTTT. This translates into CAWLPGTGNTIYF.

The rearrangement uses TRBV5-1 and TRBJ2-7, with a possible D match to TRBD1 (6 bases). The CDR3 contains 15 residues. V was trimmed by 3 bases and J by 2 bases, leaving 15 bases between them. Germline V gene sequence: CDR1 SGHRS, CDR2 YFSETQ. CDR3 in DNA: TGCGCCAGCAGCTACGGCAGGGGAACGGCCTACGAGCAGTACTTC. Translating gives CASSYGRGTAYEQYF.

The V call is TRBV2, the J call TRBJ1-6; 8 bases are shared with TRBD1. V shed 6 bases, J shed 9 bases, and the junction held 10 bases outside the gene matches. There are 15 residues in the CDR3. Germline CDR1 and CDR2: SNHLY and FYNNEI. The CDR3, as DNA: TGTGCCAGCAGCCTAGGACAGGGCCGAATTTCACCCCTCCACTTT. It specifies CASSLGQGRISPLHF.

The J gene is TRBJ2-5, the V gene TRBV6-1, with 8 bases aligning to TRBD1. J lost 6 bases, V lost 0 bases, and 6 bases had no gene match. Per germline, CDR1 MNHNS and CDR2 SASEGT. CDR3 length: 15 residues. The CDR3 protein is CASSEAGTGGQTQYF. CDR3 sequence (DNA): TGTGCCAGCAGTGAAGCGGGGACAGGCGGGCAGACCCAGTACTTC.

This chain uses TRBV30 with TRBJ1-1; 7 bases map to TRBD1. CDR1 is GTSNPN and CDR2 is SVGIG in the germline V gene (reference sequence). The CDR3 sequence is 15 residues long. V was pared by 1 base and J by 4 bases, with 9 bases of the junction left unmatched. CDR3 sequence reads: CAWSAKTGVGTEAFF. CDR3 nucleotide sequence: TGTGCCTGGAGTGCCAAAACAGGGGTCGGCACTGAAGCTTTCTTT.

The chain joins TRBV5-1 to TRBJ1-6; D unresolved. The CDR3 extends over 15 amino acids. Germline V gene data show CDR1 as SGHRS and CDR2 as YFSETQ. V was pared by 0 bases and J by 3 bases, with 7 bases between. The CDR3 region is CASSLDGIYNSPLHF. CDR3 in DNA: TGCGCCAGCAGCTTGGACGGGATCTATAATTCACCCCTCCACTTT.

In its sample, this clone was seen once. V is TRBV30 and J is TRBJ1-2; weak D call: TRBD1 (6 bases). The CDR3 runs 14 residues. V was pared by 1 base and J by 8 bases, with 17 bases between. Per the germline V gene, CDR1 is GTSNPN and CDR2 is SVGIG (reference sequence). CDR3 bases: TGTGCCTGGAGTGGCATACAGGGCGTTCGGGGCTACACCTTC. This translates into CAWSGIQGVRGYTF.

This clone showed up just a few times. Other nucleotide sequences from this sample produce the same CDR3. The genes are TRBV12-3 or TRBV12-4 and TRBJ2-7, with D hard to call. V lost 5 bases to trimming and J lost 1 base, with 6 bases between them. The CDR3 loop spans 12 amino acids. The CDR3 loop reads CASSIQSYEQYF. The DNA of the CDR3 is TGTGCCAGCAGTATTCAATCCTACGAGCAGTACTTC.

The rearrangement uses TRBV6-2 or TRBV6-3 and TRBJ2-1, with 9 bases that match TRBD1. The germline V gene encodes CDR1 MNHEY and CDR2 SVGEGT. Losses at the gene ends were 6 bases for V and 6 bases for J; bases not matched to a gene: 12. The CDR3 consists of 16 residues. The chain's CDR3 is CASSPIGQGKGNEQFF. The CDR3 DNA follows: TGTGCCAGCAGCCCTATAGGACAGGGGAAAGGCAATGAGCAGTTCTTC.

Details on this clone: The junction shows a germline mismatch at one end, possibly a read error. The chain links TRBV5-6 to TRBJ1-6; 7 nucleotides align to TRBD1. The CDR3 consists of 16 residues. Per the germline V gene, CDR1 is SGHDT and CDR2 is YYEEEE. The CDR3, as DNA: TGTGCCAGCAGCTTGGTGGGGGAGACAGGGCGTTCATCCCTCCACTTT. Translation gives CASSLVGETGRSSLHF. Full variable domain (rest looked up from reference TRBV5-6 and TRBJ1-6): DAGVTQSPTHLIKTRGQQVTLRCSPKSGHDTVSWYQQALGQGPQFIFQYYEEEERQRGNFPDRFSGHQFPNYSSELNVNALLLGDSALYLCASSLVGETGRSSLHFGNGTRLTVT.

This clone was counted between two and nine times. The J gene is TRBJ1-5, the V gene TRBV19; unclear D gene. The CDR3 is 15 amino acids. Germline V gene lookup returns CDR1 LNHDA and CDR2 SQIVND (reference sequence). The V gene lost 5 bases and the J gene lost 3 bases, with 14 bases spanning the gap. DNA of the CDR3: TGTGCCAGTAGTCGAAGAGGGTCCAACAATCAGCCCCAGCATTTT. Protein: CASSRRGSNNQPQHF.

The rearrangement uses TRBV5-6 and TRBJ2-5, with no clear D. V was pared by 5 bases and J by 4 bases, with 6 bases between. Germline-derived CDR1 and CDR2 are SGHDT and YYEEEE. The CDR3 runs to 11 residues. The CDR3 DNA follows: TGTGCCAGCAGAAGAGGAGAGACCCAGTACTTC. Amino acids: CASRRGETQYF.

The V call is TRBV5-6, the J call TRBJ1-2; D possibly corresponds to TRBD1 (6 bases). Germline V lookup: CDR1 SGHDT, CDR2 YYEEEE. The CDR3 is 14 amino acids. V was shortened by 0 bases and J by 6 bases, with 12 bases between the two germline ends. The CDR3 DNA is TGTGCCAGCAGCTTGGATCCCCGGGACAATGGCTACACCTTC. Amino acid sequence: CASSLDPRDNGYTF.

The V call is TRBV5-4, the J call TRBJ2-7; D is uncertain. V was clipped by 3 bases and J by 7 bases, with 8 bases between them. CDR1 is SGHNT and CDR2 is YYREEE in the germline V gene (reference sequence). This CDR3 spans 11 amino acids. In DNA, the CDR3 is TGTGCCAGCAGCTCAAACGGGGAGCAGTACTTC. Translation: CASSSNGEQYF. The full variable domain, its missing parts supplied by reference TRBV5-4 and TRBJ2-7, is ETGVTQSPTHLIKTRGQQVTLRCSSQSGHNTVSWYQQALGQGPQFIFQYYREEENGRGNFPPRFSGLQFPNYSSELNVNALELDDSALYLCASSSNGEQYFGPGTRLTVT.

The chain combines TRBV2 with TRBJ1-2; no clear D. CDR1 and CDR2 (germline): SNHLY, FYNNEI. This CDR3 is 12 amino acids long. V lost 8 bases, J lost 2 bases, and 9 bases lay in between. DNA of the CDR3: TGTGCCAGCCAGTCACCCAACTATGGCTACACCTTC. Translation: CASQSPNYGYTF.

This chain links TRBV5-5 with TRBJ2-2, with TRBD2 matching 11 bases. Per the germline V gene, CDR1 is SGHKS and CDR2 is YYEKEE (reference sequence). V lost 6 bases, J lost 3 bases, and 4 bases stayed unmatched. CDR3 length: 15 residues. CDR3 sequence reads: CASTAGLADTGELFF. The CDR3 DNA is TGTGCCAGCACCGCGGGACTAGCGGACACCGGGGAGCTGTTTTTT.

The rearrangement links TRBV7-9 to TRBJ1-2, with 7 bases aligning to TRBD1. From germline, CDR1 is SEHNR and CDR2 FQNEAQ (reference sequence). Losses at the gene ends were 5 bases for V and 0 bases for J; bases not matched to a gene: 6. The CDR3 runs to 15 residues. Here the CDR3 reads CASSPGGLANYGYTF. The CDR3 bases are TGTGCCAGCAGCCCAGGGGGATTAGCTAACTATGGCTACACCTTC.